Listed here is a single T cell receptor beta chain. No antigen is known for it. The data were obtained in a study of CD8 T cells in Susac syndrome. The study, taken as a whole, reports: The study identified around fifteen and five Susac-specific public clones in total CD8+ and CD8+ TEMRA repertoires.

With random hexamers, reverse transcription was performed on roughly 0.45 to 1 ug of RNA. A single record per CDR3 protein comes from TCRdb applying MiXCR to the immunoSEQ multiplex PCR reads. The table lists about 100,000 distinct CDR3 sequences, approximately 95% of them singletons, with 0.3% to 0.35% in the top ten. Germline CDR1 reads SQVTM; CDR2 reads ANQGSEA. V dropped 7 bases and J dropped 6 bases, with 15 bases sitting between them. The CDR3 has 12 residues. Sequencing targeted TCR beta in blood CD8+ and CD4+ T cells. Patients with Susac syndrome met the recently defined diagnostic criteria for definite or probable disease. Purification of the CD8+ and CD4+ T cells relied on negative isolation, and TEMRA cells underwent FACS enrichment.

The clonotype comes from a human donor with Susac syndrome. This chain links TRBV29-1 with TRBJ2-5, with no clear D. The specimen was CD8+ T cells from PBMCs. CDR3 sequence reads: CSGGRVDQTQYF. CDR3 in DNA: TGCAGCGGGGGTAGGGTCGACCAGACCCAGTACTTC.